Listed here is a single T cell receptor (beta chain). The data derive from a study of blood T cell repertoires in COVID-19. Overall study context: Whether acute or convalescent, the COVID-19 samples came from the United States, Italy and Spain. PBMCs, B-cell-depleted T cells, or T cells provided the cDNA or gDNA that made up the material.

Study processing details: Reference gene primer amplification gave nucleated cell count estimates. Libraries were prepared by immunoSEQ multiplex PCR; TCRdb keeps only in-frame clonotypes and omits some of them. The V and J calls and clone size come from that table; D and trimming were worked out from the DNA. The sample shows 380,000 or so clones, roughly 90% of them seen only once. The V gene's germline CDR1 is LGHNA and CDR2 YNFKEQ. CDR3 length: 14 amino acids. Trimming removed 0 bases at V and 4 bases at J, with 8 bases between. The chain carries TRBV4-2 and TRBJ2-3; D not certain. The material sequenced was peripheral blood. The source of this sequence is a man aged 40-55 years with acute or convalescent COVID-19. The CDR3 loop is CASSQESESDTQYF. DNA for the CDR3: TGTGCCAGCAGCCAAGAGTCGGAGTCAGATACGCAGTATTTT.